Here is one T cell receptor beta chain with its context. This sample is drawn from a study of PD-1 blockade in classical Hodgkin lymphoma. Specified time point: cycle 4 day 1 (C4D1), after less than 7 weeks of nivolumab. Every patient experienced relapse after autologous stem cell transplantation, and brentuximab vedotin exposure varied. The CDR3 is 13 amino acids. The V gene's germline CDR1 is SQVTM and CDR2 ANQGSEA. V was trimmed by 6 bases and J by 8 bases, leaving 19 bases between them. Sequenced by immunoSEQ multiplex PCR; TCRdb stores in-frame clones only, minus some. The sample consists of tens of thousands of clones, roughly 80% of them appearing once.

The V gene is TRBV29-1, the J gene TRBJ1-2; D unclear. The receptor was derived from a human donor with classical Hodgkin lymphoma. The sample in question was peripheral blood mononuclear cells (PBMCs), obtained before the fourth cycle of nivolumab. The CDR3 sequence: CSVTRGTLRGYTF. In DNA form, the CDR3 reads TGCAGCGTAACTCGGGGAACTCTCCGGGGCTACACCTTC.